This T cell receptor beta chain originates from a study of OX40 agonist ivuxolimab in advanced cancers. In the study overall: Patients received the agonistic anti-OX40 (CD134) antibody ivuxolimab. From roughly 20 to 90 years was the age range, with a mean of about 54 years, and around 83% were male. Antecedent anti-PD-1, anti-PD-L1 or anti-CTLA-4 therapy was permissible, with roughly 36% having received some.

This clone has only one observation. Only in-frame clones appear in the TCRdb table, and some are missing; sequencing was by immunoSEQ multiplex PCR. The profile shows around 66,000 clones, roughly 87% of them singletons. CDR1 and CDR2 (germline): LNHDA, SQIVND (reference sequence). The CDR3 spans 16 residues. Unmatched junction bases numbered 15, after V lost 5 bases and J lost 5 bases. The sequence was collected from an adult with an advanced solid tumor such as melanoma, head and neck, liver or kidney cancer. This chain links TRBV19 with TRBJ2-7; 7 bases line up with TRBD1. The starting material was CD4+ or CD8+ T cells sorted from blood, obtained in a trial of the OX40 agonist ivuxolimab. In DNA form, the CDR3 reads TGTGCCAGTAGTCCCAGGTTTGGACAGGTAGGAGACGAGCAGTACTTC. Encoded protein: CASSPRFGQVGDEQYF.